One sample yielded the 23 T cell receptor beta chains listed below, sequenced in a study of CD8 T cells in ankylosing spondylitis. Study-wide points: A motif of eight highly homologous TCR beta variants was seen as apparently characteristic of ankylosing spondylitis blood.

The antigens these receptors bind are not known. TCRdb passed the 5' RACE reads through MiXCR, listing each CDR3 protein once. The sample carries around 430,000 distinct CDR3 sequences, roughly 18% recorded once. What was sequenced was blood, either unsorted or a sorted T cell fraction (not recorded which). These receptors came from a male donor with ankylosing spondylitis.

This clonotype showed up many times. The chain joins TRBV12-3 or TRBV12-4 to TRBJ2-1, with D unclear. The CDR3 length is 15 residues. Trimming stripped 2 bases from V and 8 bases from J, with 16 bases between. This CDR3 is CASSLTPDGPHEQFF. The CDR3 region has the DNA TGTGCCAGCAGTTTAACCCCGGACGGCCCCCATGAGCAGTTCTTC.

V gene TRBV20-1 combines with J gene TRBJ2-1; 14 bases map to TRBD2. Germline CDR1 and CDR2: DFQATT and SNEGSKA (reference sequence). The CDR3 covers 18 residues. V lost 3 bases and J lost 5; bases outside the gene matches: 12. DNA for the CDR3: TGCAGTGCTAGGACCGGGACTAGCGGGAGATCCGGGGACAATGAGCAGTTCTTC. It translates to CSARTGTSGRSGDNEQFF.

This chain joins TRBV24-1 and TRBJ1-5, with D perhaps matching TRBD1 (6 bases). The CDR3 spans 18 residues. Trimming pared 0 bases from V and 0 bases from J, leaving 14 bases between. Germline CDR1 and CDR2: KGHDR and SFDVKD. CDR3 DNA sequence: TGTGCCACCAGTGATTTGCCTTTAGGGGGTAATAGCAATCAGCCCCAGCATTTT. Translated: CATSDLPLGGNSNQPQHF.

CDR3 sequence reads: CASSFGSEVGYTF. The CDR3 nucleotides read TGTGCCAGCAGTTTCGGGTCGGAGGTTGGCTACACCTTC. The V and J genes are TRBV12-3 or TRBV12-4 and TRBJ1-2; the D is unclear. The CDR3 consists of 13 residues. The V and J ends lost 3 bases and 7 bases respectively, with 12 bases between them.

This clonotype was recorded a few times. V is TRBV9 and J is TRBJ2-1, with 15 bases that match TRBD2. The CDR3 is 17 residues long. With V trimmed by 4 bases and J by 7 bases, 9 bases remained unmatched. Germline CDR1 reads SGDLS; CDR2 reads YYNGEE. The CDR3 bases are TGTGCCAGCAGCCCGCGGACTAGCGGGAGGGCTGCGAATGAGCAGTTCTTC. Its translation: CASSPRTSGRAANEQFF.

Many counts were recorded for this clonotype. The chain recombines TRBV12-3 or TRBV12-4 with TRBJ2-7, with 8 bases identical to TRBD1. The CDR3 is made up of 17 amino acids. Trimming at V came to 5 bases and at J to 5 bases, leaving 17 bases not matched to a gene. The DNA of the CDR3 is TGTGCCAGCAGTCCACCGAGACCGGGACAGGCCAGCCACGAGCAGTACTTC. Protein product: CASSPPRPGQASHEQYF.

This clonotype was seen only a few times. The V and J genes are TRBV6-1 and TRBJ2-5; D may be TRBD1 (7 bases). The CDR3 is 16 amino acids. The germline V gene encodes CDR1 MNHNS and CDR2 SASEGT. Between the trimmed V and J ends, which lost 5 bases and 1 base, there was a span of 17 bases. This chain's CDR3 is CASSPPGGTIQETQYF. The CDR3 bases are TGTGCCAGCAGTCCTCCAGGGGGGACAATCCAAGAGACCCAGTACTTC.

This clonotype turned up a few times. This chain connects TRBV6-2 or TRBV6-3 to TRBJ2-1, with D unresolved. The V end lost 4 bases, the J end lost 7 bases, and 26 bases lay between the germline ends. Germline-derived CDR1 and CDR2 are MNHEY and SVGEGT. The CDR3 consists of 18 residues. In DNA form, the CDR3 reads TGTGCCAGCAGTTGGAGTCGGGCCCCTGGCTGGGCCGTGAATGAGCAGTTCTTC. Amino acid sequence: CASSWSRAPGWAVNEQFF.

V gene TRBV9 combines with J gene TRBJ2-5; either TRBD1 or TRBD2 may fit D (5 bases each). This CDR3 has 14 residues. Trimming removed 2 bases at V and 5 bases at J, with 13 bases between. In germline, CDR1 is SGDLS, CDR2 YYNGEE. The CDR3 loop reads CASSVGVSGETQYF. The CDR3 DNA reads as TGTGCCAGCAGCGTGGGGGTCTCGGGGGAGACCCAGTACTTC. Full variable domain (missing parts from reference TRBV9 and TRBJ2-5): DSGVTQTPKHLITATGQRVTLRCSPRSGDLSVYWYQQSLDQGLQFLIQYYNGEERAKGNILERFSAQQFPDLHSELNLSSLELGDSALYFCASSVGVSGETQYFGPGTRLLVL.

V and J are TRBV20-1 and TRBJ1-5; D is ambiguous. The germline V gene has CDR1 DFQATT and CDR2 SNEGSKA (reference sequence). The length of the CDR3 is 13 residues. V lost 1 base, J lost 8 bases, and 12 bases lay in between. The DNA for the CDR3 is TGCAGTGCTAGAGGGCAGGCCGGGGAGCCCCAGCATTTT. Translated, it gives CSARGQAGEPQHF.

The rearrangement links TRBV7-3 to TRBJ1-6; TRBD1 is a possible D gene (6 bases). Germline CDR1 is SGHTA and CDR2 is FQGTGA. CDR3 length equals 16 residues. V was cut by 5 bases and J by 7 bases, with 18 bases left in between. The CDR3 loop reads CASSLDRLGGNSPLHF. CDR3 sequence (DNA): TGTGCCAGCAGCCTCGACAGGTTGGGGGGCAATTCACCCCTCCACTTT.

This clonotype appeared once. V gene TRBV12-3 or TRBV12-4 combines with J gene TRBJ2-1; 8 positions agree with TRBD2. V lost 3 bases and J lost 6; bases outside the gene matches: 7. The CDR3 runs 15 residues. CDR3 residues: CASSFRREASNEQFF. The CDR3 DNA reads as TGTGCCAGCAGTTTTAGGCGGGAGGCCTCCAATGAGCAGTTCTTC.

The chain has TRBV5-5 and TRBJ1-1; D might be TRBD1 (6 bases). This CDR3 is built from 12 residues. Per the germline V gene, CDR1 is SGHKS and CDR2 is YYEKEE (reference sequence). Between the trimmed V and J ends, which lost 4 bases and 10 bases, there was a span of 14 bases. The CDR3 is CASSGNRALAFF. The DNA for the CDR3 is TGTGCCAGCAGCGGGAACAGGGCTTTAGCTTTCTTT.

The CDR3 DNA follows: TGTGCCAGCAGCCCCCGAGGGGCTAGCGGGGGGCAGAGCTCCTACAATGAGCAGTTCTTC. Protein: CASSPRGASGGQSSYNEQFF. The chain links TRBV4-2 to TRBJ2-1; 11 bases agree with TRBD2. The CDR3 contains 20 residues. Germline V gives CDR1 LGHNA, CDR2 YNFKEQ. Losses at the gene ends were 4 bases for V and 0 bases for J; bases not matched to a gene: 14.

This clonotype was observed a handful of times. The V and J genes are TRBV29-1 and TRBJ1-2; D unresolved. The V and J ends lost 2 bases and 2 bases respectively, with 15 bases between them. The CDR3 runs 15 residues. Germline values: CDR1 SQVTM, CDR2 ANQGSEA. CDR3 sequence reads: CSVELVVEDNYGYTF. For the CDR3, the DNA is TGCAGCGTTGAATTGGTTGTCGAGGACAACTATGGCTACACCTTC.

The CDR3 DNA reads TGTGCCTCTCAGGGGGGGGCCTTGAACACTGAAGCTTTCTTT. This sequence encodes CASQGGALNTEAFF. V gene TRBV6-1 combines with J gene TRBJ1-1; 7 bases are shared with TRBD1. This CDR3 contains 14 residues. Germline V CDR1 and CDR2: MNHNS, SASEGT. Trimming took 11 bases from V and 0 from J; bases not matched to a gene: 9.

This clonotype was found a few times. The V and J genes are TRBV11-2 and TRBJ1-6; 10 nucleotides align to TRBD1. Losses at the gene ends were 5 bases for V and 11 bases for J; bases not matched to a gene: 3. The length of the CDR3 is 13 residues. Germline V CDR1 and CDR2: SGHAT, FQNNGV. The CDR3 DNA sequence: TGTGCCAGCAGCGGGGACAGGGGCACACCCCTCCACTTT. It translates to CASSGDRGTPLHF.

The V and J genes are TRBV6-1 and TRBJ2-3; D remains unclear. V was cut by 6 bases and J by 1 base, with 11 bases left in between. CDR1 and CDR2 (germline): MNHNS, SASEGT. CDR3 length: 14 amino acids. CDR3 region: CASSPRWGTDTQYF. CDR3 DNA sequence: TGTGCCAGCAGCCCCCGCTGGGGCACAGATACGCAGTATTTT.

There are many counts of this clonotype. The V gene is TRBV6-5, the J gene TRBJ2-1; TRBD1 agrees at 7 bases. Trimming at V came to 4 bases and at J to 0 bases, leaving 3 bases not matched to a gene. The length of the CDR3 is 15 residues. Germline V gives CDR1 MNHEY, CDR2 SVGAGI. CDR3 in DNA: TGTGCCAGCAGTTTCCGGGACAGCTCCTACAATGAGCAGTTCTTC. This codes for CASSFRDSSYNEQFF.

This clonotype has ten or more counts. The rearrangement joins TRBV28 to TRBJ1-2; perhaps TRBD1 as D (5 bases). Trimming pared 3 bases from V and 7 bases from J, leaving 18 bases between. This CDR3 has 15 amino acids. Germline V CDR1 and CDR2: MDHEN, SYDVKM. The CDR3 DNA reads as TGTGCCAGCAGTTTGAGGGGACCCCGCAAGTCTGGCTACACCTTC. The encoded protein is CASSLRGPRKSGYTF.

This clonotype appeared a few times. The rearrangement links TRBV18 to TRBJ2-7, with TRBD1 matching over 12 bases. V dropped 5 bases and J dropped 6; count of bases not matched to a gene: 5. The V gene's germline CDR1 is KGHSH and CDR2 LQKENI. This CDR3 spans 14 amino acids. The chain's CDR3 is CASSTGTGGREQYF. The DNA for the CDR3 is TGTGCCAGCTCAACCGGGACAGGGGGCCGCGAGCAGTACTTC. The variable domain in full, completed from reference TRBV18 and TRBJ2-7, reads NAGVMQNPRHLVRRRGQEARLRCSPMKGHSHVYWYRQLPEEGLKFMVYLQKENIIDESGMPKERFSAEFPKEGPSILRIQQVVRGDSAAYFCASSTGTGGREQYFGPGTRLTVT.

This clonotype was recorded a few times. The rearrangement joins TRBV7-9 to TRBJ1-2; no clear D gene. Germline CDR1 and CDR2: SEHNR and FQNEAQ (reference sequence). The CDR3 extends over 14 amino acids. Trimming removed 3 bases from V and 2 bases from J, with 10 bases in between. CDR3 region: CASSFSEANYGYTF. The CDR3 DNA reads TGTGCCAGCAGCTTTTCGGAGGCGAACTATGGCTACACCTTC.

This clonotype has a handful of counts. This chain connects TRBV4-3 to TRBJ1-6; the match to TRBD1 covers 9 bases. The germline V gene encodes CDR1 LGHNA and CDR2 YSLEER. The trim removed 1 base at V and 0 bases at J, leaving 4 bases unmatched. The CDR3 length is 18 residues. The DNA for the CDR3 is TGCGCCAGCAGCCAAGTTTTACAGGGGGCCTCCTATAATTCACCCCTCCACTTT. Translation: CASSQVLQGASYNSPLHF.